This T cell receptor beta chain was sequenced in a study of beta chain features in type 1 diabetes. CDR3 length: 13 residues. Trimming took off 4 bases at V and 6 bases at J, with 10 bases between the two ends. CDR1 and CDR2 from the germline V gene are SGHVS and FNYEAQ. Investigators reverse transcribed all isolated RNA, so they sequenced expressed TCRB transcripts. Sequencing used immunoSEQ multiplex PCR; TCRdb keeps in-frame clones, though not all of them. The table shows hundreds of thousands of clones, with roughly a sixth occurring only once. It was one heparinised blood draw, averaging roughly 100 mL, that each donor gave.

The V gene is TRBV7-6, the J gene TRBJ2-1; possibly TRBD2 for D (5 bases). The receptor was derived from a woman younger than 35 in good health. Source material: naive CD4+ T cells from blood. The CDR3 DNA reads TGTGCCAGCAGCTCCCTCGGGGTCAATGAGCAGTTCTTC. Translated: CASSSLGVNEQFF.